This passage covers 14 T cell receptor beta chains from one sample sequenced in a study of T cell responses to AZD1222 COVID-19 vaccine. The table came from immunoSEQ multiplex PCR; TCRdb's copy has only in-frame clones and leaves some out. The repertoire has about 160,000 clones, approximately 90% of them found once; the top ten carry around 4.6%. The material sequenced was peripheral blood, taken on day 0 of MenACWY control vaccination. The receptors were sampled from an adult in good health.

V and J are TRBV9 and TRBJ2-2; the D is unclear. The CDR3 is made up of 15 amino acids. Germline V gene data show CDR1 as SGDLS and CDR2 as YYNGEE. Trimming took 4 bases from V and 7 from J, leaving 17 bases between them. The CDR3 bases are TGTGCCAGCAGCCCACGTCCCGGACCGAGCGGGGAGCTGTTTTTT. Its translation is CASSPRPGPSGELFF.

The CDR3 is CASSVEGTGNTEAFF. CDR3 in DNA: TGTGCCAGCAGCGTGGAAGGGACAGGGAACACTGAAGCTTTCTTT. The chain couples TRBV9 to TRBJ1-1, with TRBD1 identical over 8 bases. The CDR3 covers 15 residues. The germline CDR1 and CDR2 sequences are SGDLS and YYNGEE. V shed 2 bases and J 1 base; nucleotides not matched to a gene: 4.

The CDR3 spells CASSQWSGQGSYEQYF. The CDR3 DNA follows: TGCGCCAGCAGCCAATGGTCGGGACAGGGTTCCTACGAGCAGTACTTC. The rearrangement links TRBV4-1 to TRBJ2-7, with 9 positions matching TRBD1. CDR3 length: 16 amino acids. V lost 2 bases, J lost 1 base, and 6 bases stayed unmatched. From germline, CDR1 is MGHRA and CDR2 YSYEKL.

This chain links TRBV5-4 with TRBJ1-4; D not certain. CDR1 and CDR2 (germline): SGHNT, YYREEE (reference sequence). Trimming shortened V by 2 bases and J by 6 bases, and 11 bases separated the two germline ends. The CDR3 is 14 residues long. The DNA of the CDR3 is TGTGCCAGCAGCTTAGCTGGCCGGGATGAAAAACTGTTTTTT. Encoded protein: CASSLAGRDEKLFF.

This clone was picked up one time. The chain joins TRBV9 to TRBJ2-7; 8 nucleotides agree with TRBD1. This CDR3 has 14 residues. The V gene's germline CDR1 is SGDLS and CDR2 YYNGEE. J lost 3 bases, V lost 2 bases, and 4 bases had no gene match. The CDR3 nucleotides are TGTGCCAGCAGCGTGGCGACAGGGGTCTACGAGCAGTACTTC. This encodes CASSVATGVYEQYF. Supplemented by reference TRBV9 and TRBJ2-7, the full variable domain reads DSGVTQTPKHLITATGQRVTLRCSPRSGDLSVYWYQQSLDQGLQFLIQYYNGEERAKGNILERFSAQQFPDLHSELNLSSLELGDSALYFCASSVATGVYEQYFGPGTRLTVT.

The gene calls are TRBV28 and TRBJ2-7; 8 bases align to TRBD2. CDR1 is MDHEN, CDR2 SYDVKM, per germline. This CDR3 is 16 amino acids long. The V segment lost 3 bases and the J segment 5 bases; nucleotides outside the gene matches: 12. The CDR3 sequence: CASSLNGGGPRNEQYF. The CDR3 region has the DNA TGTGCCAGCAGTTTGAACGGGGGGGGTCCGAGGAACGAGCAGTACTTC. The full variable domain, rest sourced from reference TRBV28 and TRBJ2-7, is DVKVTQSSRYLVKRTGEKVFLECVQDMDHENMFWYRQDPGLGLRLIYFSYDVKMKEKGDIPEGYSVSREKKERFSLILESASTNQTSMYLCASSLNGGGPRNEQYFGPGTRLTVT.

This chain connects TRBV27 to TRBJ1-2; D gene ambiguous. Trimming pared 0 bases from V and 5 bases from J, leaving 13 bases between. This CDR3 is built from 15 residues. From germline, CDR1 is MNHEY and CDR2 SMNVEV (reference sequence). The CDR3 bases are TGTGCCAGCAGTTTATCGGGAGGAGTTGGGTATGGCTACACCTTC. Translating gives CASSLSGGVGYGYTF.

The chain has TRBV29-1 and TRBJ1-2; TRBD1 matches 7 bases. J was trimmed by 6 bases and V by 5 bases; bases with no gene match: 9. Germline loops: CDR1 SQVTM, CDR2 ANQGSEA. The CDR3 loop spans 13 amino acids. The CDR3 spells CSVFRGPGDGYTF. CDR3 nucleotide sequence: TGCAGCGTTTTTAGGGGGCCAGGTGATGGCTACACCTTC. Full variable domain (outside the CDR3, taken from reference TRBV29-1 and TRBJ1-2): SAVISQKPSRDICQRGTSLTIQCQVDSQVTMMFWYRQQPGQSLTLIATANQGSEATYESGFVIDKFPISRPNLTFSTLTVSNMSPEDSSIYLCSVFRGPGDGYTFGSGTRLTVV.

V gene TRBV6-5 combines with J gene TRBJ2-1; possibly TRBD1 or TRBD2 for D (5 bases each). CDR1 is MNHEY, CDR2 SVGAGI, per germline. This CDR3 spans 15 amino acids. Trimming took off 0 bases at V and 8 bases at J, with 14 bases between the two ends. In nucleotides, the CDR3 is TGTGCCAGCAGTTACTCGCGATATGGGGGTCATGAGCAGTTCTTC. Its translation is CASSYSRYGGHEQFF.

The DNA of the CDR3 is TGTGCCATCAGTGAGTCTTCACGAGCCACAGATACGCAGTATTTT. Translating it yields CAISESSRATDTQYF. The J gene is TRBJ2-3, the V gene TRBV10-3; no clear D gene. From germline, CDR1 is ENHRY and CDR2 SYGVKD. The CDR3 extends over 15 amino acids. V was cut by 0 bases and J by 2 bases, with 9 bases left in between.

This chain uses TRBV27 with TRBJ1-5, with a weak D call TRBD1 (6 bases). The ends were cut back, 6 bases at V and 4 bases at J, with 16 bases in the middle. CDR1 is MNHEY, CDR2 SMNVEV, per germline (reference sequence). The CDR3 spans 15 residues. CDR3: CASSFSGRGNQPQHF. CDR3 in DNA: TGTGCCAGCAGCTTCTCGGGCAGGGGTAATCAGCCCCAGCATTTT.

In its sample, this clone was seen once. The rearrangement uses TRBV19 and TRBJ2-1; maybe TRBD2 (6 bases). Trimming removed 4 bases at V and 3 bases at J, with 10 bases between. Germline CDR1 and CDR2: LNHDA and SQIVND (reference sequence). There are 14 residues in the CDR3. CDR3: CASSRGLNYNEQFF. The DNA of the CDR3 is TGTGCCAGTAGTAGGGGACTGAACTACAATGAGCAGTTCTTC.

The chain is built from TRBV25-1 and TRBJ1-4; 8 bases fit TRBD1. The CDR3 is 16 amino acids. Germline loops: CDR1 MGHDK, CDR2 SYGVNS. V lost 8 bases, J lost 7 bases, and 15 bases stayed unmatched. The CDR3 DNA reads as TGTGCCAGCGGTGCGAAACAGGGGGTAGGGGTTGAAAAACTGTTTTTT. Protein product: CASGAKQGVGVEKLFF.

This chain links TRBV3-1 (or the pseudogene TRBV3-2) with TRBJ2-7, with D perhaps matching TRBD2 (5 bases). Trimming stripped 8 bases from V and 0 bases from J, with 11 bases between. The CDR3 length is 13 residues. Germline CDR1 LGHDT, CDR2 YNNKEL (reference sequence). This chain's CDR3 is CASAGLDSYEQYF. The CDR3 nucleotides are TGTGCCAGCGCAGGACTGGACTCCTACGAGCAGTACTTC.